The present TCR beta chain was sequenced within a study of graft-versus-host responses after intestinal transplantation. CDR1 and CDR2 from the germline V gene are KGHSY and FQNENV. The CDR3 is 13 amino acids. Using immunoSEQ multiplex PCR, the repertoire was profiled, and TCRdb retains in-frame clones only, with some absent. In the table there are roughly 3,900 clones, 70% to 90% of which are singletons. Comments on this clone: At one end the junction does not follow the germline gene, possibly because of a read error.

Grafts had their tissue processed, releasing intraepithelial and lamina propria lymphocytes. The rearrangement links TRBV16 to TRBJ1-1, with unresolved D. The clonotype comes from a human patient who received an intestinal transplant, so some T cells may come from the graft donor. The sample consisted of ileum tissue, taken 650 to 670 days after intestinal transplant. The CDR3 nucleotides are TGTGCCTGCAGCCCCACTAGAAACACTGAAGCTTTCTTT. This codes for CACSPTRNTEAFF.